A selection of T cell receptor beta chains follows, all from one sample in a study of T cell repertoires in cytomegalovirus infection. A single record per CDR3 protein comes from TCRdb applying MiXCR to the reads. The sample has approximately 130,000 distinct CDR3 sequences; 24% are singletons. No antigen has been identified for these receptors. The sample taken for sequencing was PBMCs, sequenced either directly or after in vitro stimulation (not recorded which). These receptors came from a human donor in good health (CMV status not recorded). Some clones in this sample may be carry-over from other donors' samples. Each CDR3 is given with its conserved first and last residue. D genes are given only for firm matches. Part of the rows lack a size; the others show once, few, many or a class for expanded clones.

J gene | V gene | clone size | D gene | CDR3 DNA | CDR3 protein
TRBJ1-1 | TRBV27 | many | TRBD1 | TGTGCCAGCAGTGCCTACAGGGGGAACACTGAAGCTTTCTTT | CASSAYRGNTEAFF
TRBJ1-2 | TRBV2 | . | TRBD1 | TGTGCCAGCAGTGTGCGGACAGGAGGGCATGGCTACACCTTC | CASSVRTGGHGYTF
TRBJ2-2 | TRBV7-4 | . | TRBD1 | TGTGCCAGCACCCCCTCCGGGACAGATAACACCGGGGAGCTGTTTTTT | CASTPSGTDNTGELFF
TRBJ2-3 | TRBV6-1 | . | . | TGTGCCAGCAGGAAGCGGGGCACAGATACGCAGTATTTT | CASRKRGTDTQYF
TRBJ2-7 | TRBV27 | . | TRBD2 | TGTGCCAGCAGTTTATGGGAGGGTAGCGGGAGAAACGAGCAGTACTTC | CASSLWEGSGRNEQYF
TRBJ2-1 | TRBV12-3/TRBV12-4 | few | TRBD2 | TGTGCCAGCAGTCCGCCGGGACTAGCGGTCTACAATGAGCAGTTCTTC | CASSPPGLAVYNEQFF
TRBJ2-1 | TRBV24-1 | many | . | TGTGCCACCGGGGGGATCGTGGGGACGGGCTACAATGAGCAGTTCTTC | CATGGIVGTGYNEQFF
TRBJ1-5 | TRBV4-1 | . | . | TGCGCCAGCAGCCAAGATCGAGAAGGGTGGGTTAGGCCCCAGCATTTT | CASSQDREGWVRPQHF
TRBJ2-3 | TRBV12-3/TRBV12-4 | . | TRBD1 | TGTGCCAGCTCCATCGTAGAGGGGGCTAGAGATACGCAGTATTTT | CASSIVEGARDTQYF
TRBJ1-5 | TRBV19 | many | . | TGTGCCAGTAGTAAATCGATAATTGGGCTAGGAAGCAATCAGCCCCAGCATTTT | CASSKSIIGLGSNQPQHF
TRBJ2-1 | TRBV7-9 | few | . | TGTGCCAGCACCTCCTCCCAGATTTACAATGAGCAGTTCTTC | CASTSSQIYNEQFF
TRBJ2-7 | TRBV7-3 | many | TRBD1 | TGTGCCAGCAGCTCTCCGGGACAGGGAAGCGAGCAGTACTTC | CASSSPGQGSEQYF
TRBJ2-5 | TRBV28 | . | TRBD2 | TGTGCCAGCAGTTTAATACTAGCGGGAGTTCGGGAGACCCAGTACTTC | CASSLILAGVRETQYF
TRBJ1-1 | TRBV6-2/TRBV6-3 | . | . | TGTGCCAGCAGCGAGACAGTGTACACTGAAGCTTTCTTT | CASSETVYTEAFF
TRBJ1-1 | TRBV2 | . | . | TGTGCCAGCAGATTCAGGAACACTGAAGCTTTCTTT | CASRFRNTEAFF
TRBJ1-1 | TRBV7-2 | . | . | TGTGCCAGCAGCTTTAGAAGTGTCAACACTGAAGCTTTCTTT | CASSFRSVNTEAFF
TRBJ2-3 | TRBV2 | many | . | TGTGCCAGCAGTGACAGGGGGGTAACAGATACGCAGTATTTT | CASSDRGVTDTQYF
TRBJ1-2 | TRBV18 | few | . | TGTGCCAGCTCACCGGGGCCTTCCTATGGCTACACCTTC | CASSPGPSYGYTF
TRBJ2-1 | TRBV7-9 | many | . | TGTGCCAGCAGCTTTCCCAGGGGGGGGTACAATGAGCAGTTCTTC | CASSFPRGGYNEQFF
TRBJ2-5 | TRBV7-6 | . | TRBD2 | TGTGCCAGCAGCCTAGCGGGAGGGAGTGGCGAGACCCAGTACTTC | CASSLAGGSGETQYF
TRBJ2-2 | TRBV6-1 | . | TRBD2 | TGTGCCAGCAGTGAACTAGCGGGAGACACCGGGGAGCTGTTTTTT | CASSELAGDTGELFF
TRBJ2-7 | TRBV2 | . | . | TGTGCCAGCAGTATCAGCGGCCCCTCCTACGAGCAGTACTTC | CASSISGPSYEQYF
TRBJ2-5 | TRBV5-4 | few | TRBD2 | TGTGCCAGCAGCTTGGGACTAGCACGAGAGACCCAGTACTTC | CASSLGLARETQYF
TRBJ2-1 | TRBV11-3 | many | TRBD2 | TGTGCCAGCAGCCTAGCGGGATACAATGAGCAGTTCTTC | CASSLAGYNEQFF
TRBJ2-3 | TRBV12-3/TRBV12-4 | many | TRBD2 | TGTGCCAGCAGTTTTATGGGAGGGAGCACAGATACGCAGTATTTT | CASSFMGGSTDTQYF
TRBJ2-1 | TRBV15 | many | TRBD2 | TGTGCCACCAGCAGAGCCGGACTAGCGGGATACTCCTACAATGAGCAGTTCTTC | CATSRAGLAGYSYNEQFF
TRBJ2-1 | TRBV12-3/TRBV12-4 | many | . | TGTGCCAGCAGTCTCAGGGACGAGCAGTTCTTC | CASSLRDEQFF
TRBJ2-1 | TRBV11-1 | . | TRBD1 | TGTGCCAGCAGCTTAGAAGCGAGTCACAGGGGCCGATACAATGAGCAGTTCTTC | CASSLEASHRGRYNEQFF
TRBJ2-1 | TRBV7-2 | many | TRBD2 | TGTGCCAGCAGCTTAGGGCTAGCGGGAGATATTTGGGAAGGTGAGCAGTTCTTC | CASSLGLAGDIWEGEQFF
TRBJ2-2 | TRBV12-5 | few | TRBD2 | TGTGCTAGTGGTTTAGTCCTAGCGGGAGAACACACCGGGGAGCTGTTTTTT | CASGLVLAGEHTGELFF
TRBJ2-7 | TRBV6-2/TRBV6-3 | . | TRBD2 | TGTGCCAGCAGTTACGCCCGGGGGGGCGAGCAGTACTTC | CASSYARGGEQYF
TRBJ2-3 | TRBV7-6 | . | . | TGTGCCAGCAGCCCGGGAGCGGCCCTCACAGATACGCAGTATTTT | CASSPGAALTDTQYF
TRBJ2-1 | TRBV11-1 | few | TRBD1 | TGTGCCAGCAGCGCGGACAGGGGGTCCTACAATGAGCAGTTCTTC | CASSADRGSYNEQFF
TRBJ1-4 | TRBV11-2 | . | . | TGTGCCAGCAGCTCCAACTCTGAAAAACTGTTTTTT | CASSSNSEKLFF
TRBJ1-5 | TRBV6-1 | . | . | TGTGCCAGCAGTGAAGTCCCGGGACGGGCTATTAGCAATCAGCCCCAGCATTTT | CASSEVPGRAISNQPQHF
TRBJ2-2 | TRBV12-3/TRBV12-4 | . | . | TGTGCCAGCAGTGCATACAGAACCGGGGAGCTGTTTTTT | CASSAYRTGELFF
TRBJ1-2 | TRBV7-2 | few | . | TGTGCCAGCAGCTTAGCGACAAACTATGGCTACACCTTC | CASSLATNYGYTF
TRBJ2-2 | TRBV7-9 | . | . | TGTGCCAGCGAGGGCCCCGGGGAGCTGTTTTTT | CASEGPGELFF
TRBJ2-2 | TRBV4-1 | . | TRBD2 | TGCGCCAGCAGCCAGTGGACTAGCGGGAACAGGAACACCGGGGAGCTGTTTTTT | CASSQWTSGNRNTGELFF
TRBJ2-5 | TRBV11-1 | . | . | TGTGCCAGCAGCTTAGCGTACTCCGGGCAGGAAGAGACCCAGTACTTC | CASSLAYSGQEETQYF
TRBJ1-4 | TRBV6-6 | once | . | TGTGCCAGCAGCCAGCTGGGGCCAGGGGCAATCCATGAAAAACTGTTTTTT | CASSQLGPGAIHEKLFF
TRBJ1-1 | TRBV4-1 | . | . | TGCGCCAGCAGCCAAGGTTCGTTCAGGAAGGTAAAAGAAGCTTTCTTT | CASSQGSFRKVKEAFF
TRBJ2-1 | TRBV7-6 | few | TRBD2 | TGTGCCAGCAGCAAGGGACTAGCGGGAGCCTACAATGAGCAGTTCTTC | CASSKGLAGAYNEQFF
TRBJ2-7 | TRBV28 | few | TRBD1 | TGTGCCAGCAGTCGACTGATGGGACAGTTGACCTACGAGCAGTACTTC | CASSRLMGQLTYEQYF
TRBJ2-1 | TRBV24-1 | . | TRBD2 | TGTGCCACCAACACAGCGGGAAGATCAAATGAGCAGTTCTTC | CATNTAGRSNEQFF
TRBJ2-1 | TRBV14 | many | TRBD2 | TGTGCCAGCAGTCCCGGCTTAGCTAGCGGTTCCTACAATGAGCAGTTCTTC | CASSPGLASGSYNEQFF